Reported below is one TCR beta chain. What it recognizes is unknown. Germline assignment: CDR1 SGHAT and CDR2 FQNNGV. Germline trimming cut 2 bases from V and 9 bases from J; bases unmatched to any gene: 8. The CDR3 contains 15 residues. This entry comes from a study of identical twins. Study observations and caveats: In zero-insertion analyses, partial confounding could arise from invariant MAIT and iNKT cells. The models gave estimates that fell short of the out-of-frame TCR alpha sharing seen in monozygotic twins.

TCRdb redid the calling of the 5' RACE reads with MiXCR, one entry per CDR3 protein. The repertoire holds about 220,000 distinct CDR3 sequences, with approximately 9% as singletons. The sequence came from a young woman in good health. This sequence joins TRBV11-2 and TRBJ2-1; TRBD1 agrees at 9 bases. Input material: memory (CD45RO+) T cells sorted from blood. This chain's CDR3 is CASSLRVQGASEQFF. The CDR3 DNA reads TGTGCCAGCAGCTTAAGGGTACAGGGGGCTTCTGAGCAGTTCTTC.